Listed below are T cell receptor beta chains from one sample, sequenced in a study of CD4 T cells in relation to SARS-CoV-2 and coronaviruses. Clones were read by immunoSEQ multiplex PCR, and TCRdb kept only the in-frame ones, dropping some. This sample has more than 20,000 clones, with roughly 66% found just once. Their antigens are not known. Sequenced material: CD4+ T cells from PBMCs, cultured in vitro. The receptors originated from a human donor in good health. Each CDR3 is given with its conserved first and last residue. The D gene is left open where the match is weak. Not all rows give a size; the values are once, few, many and, for expanded clones, a class.

DNA	CDR3	V	size	J	D
TGTGCCAGCAGCTCGACAGGGAAAACTAATGAAAAACTGTTTTTT	CASSSTGKTNEKLFF	TRBV7-8	once	TRBJ1-4	TRBD1
TGCAGCGTTGCAGGACAGGGGGGCGAAAAACTGTTTTTT	CSVAGQGGEKLFF	TRBV29-1	-	TRBJ1-4	TRBD1
TGTGCCAGCAGTTTAGAGGTTTCACCCCTCCACTTT	CASSLEVSPLHF	TRBV12-3/TRBV12-4	-	TRBJ1-6	-
TGCGCCAGCAGCTTGCAGGGACAAGAGACCCAGTACTTC	CASSLQGQETQYF	TRBV5-1	few	TRBJ2-5	-
TGTGCCAGCAGGAGGGCCAGGGATGAAAAACTGTTTTTT	CASRRARDEKLFF	TRBV27	-	TRBJ1-4	-
TGCGCCAGCAGCTTGGGACTAGCCCCTTTCACAGATACGCAGTATTTT	CASSLGLAPFTDTQYF	TRBV5-1	-	TRBJ2-3	TRBD2
TGTGCCAGCAGTTTCCCTGGGGGGTACACTGAAGCTTTCTTT	CASSFPGGYTEAFF	TRBV6-5	few	TRBJ1-1	-
TGTGCCAGCAGCCAGAGGACTAGCCGCCAAGAGACCCAGTACTTC	CASSQRTSRQETQYF	TRBV7-2	-	TRBJ2-5	TRBD2
TGTGCCAGCAGCTTTACCATTCTAGCCAAAAACATTCAGTACTTC	CASSFTILAKNIQYF	TRBV21-1	-	TRBJ2-4	-
TGTGCCAGCAGTAGGGGACGGGGGAATGAAAAACTGTTTTTT	CASSRGRGNEKLFF	TRBV27	-	TRBJ1-4	-
TGTGCCAGCAGCTTCACAGGACAGGCCTCTGGAAACACCATATATTTT	CASSFTGQASGNTIYF	TRBV7-2	-	TRBJ1-3	TRBD1
TGTGCCAGCGAAGGTTGGGTCAGGTGGGGTTACGAGCAGTACTTC	CASEGWVRWGYEQYF	TRBV6-5	few	TRBJ2-7	-
TGTGCCAGCAGTCAAGACTACGGGGAGCTGTTTTTT	CASSQDYGELFF	TRBV7-2	-	TRBJ2-2	-
TGTGCCAGCAGCCCAAGCACGACTAGCGGGGGGGCGGGGCAGTTCTTC	CASSPSTTSGGAGQFF	TRBV7-9	-	TRBJ2-1	TRBD2
TGTGCCTGGGGGGGGCTAGGGGCGGCCCAAGAGACCCAGTACTTC	CAWGGLGAAQETQYF	TRBV30	-	TRBJ2-5	-
TGTGCTAGTGTACTGTCCGGGACTAGCGTTCCCTACGAGCAGTACTTC	CASVLSGTSVPYEQYF	TRBV12-5	once	TRBJ2-7	TRBD2
TGCGCCAGCAGCTTGATCCGGGGCGAGCAGTACTTC	CASSLIRGEQYF	TRBV5-1	-	TRBJ2-7	-
TGCGCCAGCAGCAGCCCACAGGGCTGGGAGCAGTACTTC	CASSSPQGWEQYF	TRBV5-1	-	TRBJ2-7	-
TGTGCCAGTAGTACAAGAGGAACTAATGAAAAACTGTTTTTT	CASSTRGTNEKLFF	TRBV19	once	TRBJ1-4	-
TGTGCCAGCAGCAGACAGGGGAACACTGAAGCTTTCTTT	CASSRQGNTEAFF	TRBV2	-	TRBJ1-1	TRBD1
TGCAGCGTTGGTGCGACAGGGGGCGACGAGCAGTACTTC	CSVGATGGDEQYF	TRBV29-1	-	TRBJ2-7	TRBD1
TGTGCCAGCAGATACAATATTCAACAGGGCGGCACTGAAGCTTTCTTT	CASRYNIQQGGTEAFF	TRBV13	few	TRBJ1-1	-
TGTGCCAGCAGTCCTAACGGACCGAATCCTGGTGAGCAGTTCTTC	CASSPNGPNPGEQFF	TRBV27	-	TRBJ2-1	-
TGCGCCAGCAGCCAAGATAAAGATACGCAGTATTTT	CASSQDKDTQYF	TRBV4-3	-	TRBJ2-3	-
TGTGCCAGCAGCTTTTCGCAGGGGGCTTTTGGCTACACCTTC	CASSFSQGAFGYTF	TRBV7-2	-	TRBJ1-2	TRBD1
TGCGCCAGCAGCCATCCAGGGGGCAATGAGCAGTTCTTC	CASSHPGGNEQFF	TRBV5-1	-	TRBJ2-1	TRBD1
TGTGCCAGCAGTTCTCCGGCTAGCGGGGCGGGTGAGACCCAGTACTTC	CASSSPASGAGETQYF	TRBV6-6	once	TRBJ2-5	TRBD2
TGTGCCAGCAGTCGAAAGACAGCCAACGTAAAAAATAGCAATCAGCCCCAGCATTTT	CASSRKTANVKNSNQPQHF	TRBV6-6	-	TRBJ1-5	-
TGTGCCAGCAGCTGGGCAGAAACCTACGAGCAGTACTTC	CASSWAETYEQYF	TRBV7-2	-	TRBJ2-7	-
TGTGCCAGCAGCCCTGAACCGGGACAGGGGGCCTATGAGCAGTTCTTC	CASSPEPGQGAYEQFF	TRBV5-5	-	TRBJ2-1	TRBD1
TGTGCCAGCAGCCCTCCTCAGGGGAGAGCTTTCTTT	CASSPPQGRAFF	TRBV12-3/TRBV12-4	-	TRBJ1-1	-
TGCGCCAGCAGGGTAGACAGGAACTATGGCTACACCTTC	CASRVDRNYGYTF	TRBV5-1	-	TRBJ1-2	-
TGCAGTGCTAGTCGGCTAGCGGGAAAGACAGATACGCAGTATTTT	CSASRLAGKTDTQYF	TRBV20-1	once	TRBJ2-3	TRBD2
TGCGCCAGCGGTTTTTGGGATAACACCGGGGAGCTGTTTTTT	CASGFWDNTGELFF	TRBV5-1	-	TRBJ2-2	-
TGTGCCAGCAGCCAAGATAGGGGCTACACCTTC	CASSQDRGYTF	TRBV3-1/TRBV3-2	few	TRBJ1-2	-
TGTGCCAGCAGAAGAGACAACAATCAGCCCCAGCATTTT	CASRRDNNQPQHF	TRBV6-5	few	TRBJ1-5	-
TGTGCCAGCAGCTTAGGGGTGACAGCGTTCCAAGAGACCCAGTACTTC	CASSLGVTAFQETQYF	TRBV7-9	-	TRBJ2-5	-
TGTGCCAGCAGCAACGGACAACTAGCGGGAGAACGAAATGAGCAGTTCTTC	CASSNGQLAGERNEQFF	TRBV21-1	-	TRBJ2-1	-